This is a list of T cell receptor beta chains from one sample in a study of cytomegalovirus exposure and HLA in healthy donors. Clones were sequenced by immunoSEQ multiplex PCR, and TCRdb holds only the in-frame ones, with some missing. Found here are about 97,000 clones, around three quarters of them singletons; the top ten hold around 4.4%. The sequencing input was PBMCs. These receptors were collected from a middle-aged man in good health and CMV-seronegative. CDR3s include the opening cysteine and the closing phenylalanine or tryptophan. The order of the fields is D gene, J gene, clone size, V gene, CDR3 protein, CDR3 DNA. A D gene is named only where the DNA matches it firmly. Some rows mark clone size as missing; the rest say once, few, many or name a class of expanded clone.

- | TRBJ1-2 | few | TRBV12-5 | CASGIEDYGYTF | TGTGCTAGTGGTATCGAGGACTATGGCTACACCTTC
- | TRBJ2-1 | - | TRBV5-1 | CASSLGQYNEQFF | TGCGCCAGCAGCTTGGGACAGTACAATGAGCAGTTCTTC
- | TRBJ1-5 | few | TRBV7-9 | CASSFAGYQPQHF | TGTGCCAGCAGCTTTGCGGGGTATCAGCCCCAGCATTTT
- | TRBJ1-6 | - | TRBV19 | CASSIGIIDNSPLHF | TGTGCCAGTAGTATCGGGATTATAGATAATTCACCCCTCCACTTT
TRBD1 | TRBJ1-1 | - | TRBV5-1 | CASSLGQGRLITEAFF | TGCGCCAGCAGCTTAGGACAGGGGCGTTTGATCACTGAAGCTTTCTTT
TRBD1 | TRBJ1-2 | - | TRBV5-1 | CASRFTTGDSYGYTF | TGCGCCAGCAGATTTACCACCGGGGACAGCTACGGCTACACCTTC
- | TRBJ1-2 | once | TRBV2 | CASSEQGPNYGYTF | TGTGCCAGCAGTGAGCAGGGCCCGAACTATGGCTACACCTTC
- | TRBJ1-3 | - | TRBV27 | CASSLSQAPGNTIYF | TGTGCCAGCAGTTTATCCCAGGCTCCTGGAAACACCATATATTTT
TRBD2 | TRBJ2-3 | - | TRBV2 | CASKEIVAGGHTDTQYF | TGTGCCAGCAAAGAAATTGTCGCGGGGGGACACACAGATACGCAGTATTTT
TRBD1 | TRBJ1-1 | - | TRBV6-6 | CASSYTGAEAFF | TGTGCCAGCAGTTATACAGGGGCTGAAGCTTTCTTT
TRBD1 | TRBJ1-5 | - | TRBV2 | CASNGQGDQPQHF | TGTGCCAGCAATGGACAGGGAGATCAGCCCCAGCATTTT
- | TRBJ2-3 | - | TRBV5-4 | CASSLKAGTQYF | TGTGCCAGCAGCTTGAAGGCGGGTACGCAGTATTTT
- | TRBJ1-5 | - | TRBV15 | CATSRGAVGQPQHF | TGTGCCACCAGCAGAGGGGCAGTCGGTCAGCCCCAGCATTTT
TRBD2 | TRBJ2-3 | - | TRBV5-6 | CASTSSTSGGAATQYF | TGTGCCAGCACCTCATCTACTAGCGGGGGGGCTGCTACGCAGTATTTT
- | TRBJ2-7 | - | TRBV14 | CASSQVGPDEQYF | TGTGCCAGCAGCCAAGTTGGCCCCGACGAGCAGTACTTC
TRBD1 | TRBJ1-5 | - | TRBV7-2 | CASSFVAGGNQPQHF | TGTGCCAGCAGCTTTGTCGCAGGGGGGAACCAGCCCCAGCATTTT
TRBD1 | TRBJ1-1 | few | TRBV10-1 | CASSLGTGVTEAFF | TGCGCCAGCAGCCTCGGGACAGGGGTAACTGAAGCTTTCTTT
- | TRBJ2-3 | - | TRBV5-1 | CASSLASASTDTQYF | TGCGCCAGCAGCTTGGCTAGCGCGAGCACAGATACGCAGTATTTT
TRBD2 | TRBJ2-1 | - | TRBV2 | CASTSRTSGHLYNEQFF | TGTGCCAGCACCTCGAGGACTAGCGGGCATCTCTACAATGAGCAGTTCTTC
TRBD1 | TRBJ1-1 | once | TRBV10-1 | CATLKTGEMEAFF | TGCGCCACCCTTAAGACAGGGGAGATGGAAGCTTTCTTT
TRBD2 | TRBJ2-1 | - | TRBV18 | CASSPEGLAGGDEQFF | TGTGCCAGCTCACCCGAGGGACTAGCGGGGGGCGATGAGCAGTTCTTC
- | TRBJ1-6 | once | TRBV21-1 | CASSTRDSSYNSPLHF | TGTGCCAGCAGCACCCGGGACAGCTCCTATAATTCACCCCTCCACTTT
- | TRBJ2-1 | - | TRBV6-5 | CASSYSPEAYNEQFF | TGTGCCAGCAGTTACTCGCCGGAGGCCTACAATGAGCAGTTCTTC
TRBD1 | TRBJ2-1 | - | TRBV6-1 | CASSGTGGGDEQFF | TGTGCCAGCAGCGGGACAGGGGGAGGCGATGAGCAGTTCTTC
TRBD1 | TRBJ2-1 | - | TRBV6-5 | CASSYYRGRDNEQFF | TGTGCCAGCAGTTACTACAGGGGGCGAGACAATGAGCAGTTCTTC
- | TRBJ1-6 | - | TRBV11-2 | CASSQDSPLHF | TGTGCCAGCAGCCAGGATTCACCCCTCCACTTT
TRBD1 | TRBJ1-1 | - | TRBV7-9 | CASSYTGDTEAFF | TGTGCCAGCAGTTATACAGGGGACACTGAAGCTTTCTTT
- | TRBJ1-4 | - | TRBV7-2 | CASSKDSGGLNEKLFF | TGTGCCAGCAGCAAAGACAGCGGGGGTTTAAATGAAAAACTGTTTTTT
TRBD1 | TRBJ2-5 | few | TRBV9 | CASSVGGQGSQETQYF | TGTGCCAGCAGCGTAGGGGGACAGGGGAGCCAAGAGACCCAGTACTTC
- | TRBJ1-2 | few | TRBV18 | CASSPTDNYGYTF | TGTGCCAGCTCACCGACAGATAACTATGGCTACACCTTC
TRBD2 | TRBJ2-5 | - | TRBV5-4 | CASSLTSGGEETQYF | TGTGCCAGCAGCTTGACTAGCGGGGGGGAAGAGACCCAGTACTTC
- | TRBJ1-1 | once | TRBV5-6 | CASSQPTENTEAFF | TGTGCCAGCAGCCAACCGACAGAGAACACTGAAGCTTTCTTT
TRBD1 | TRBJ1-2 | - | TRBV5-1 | CASSSEPTGDYGYTF | TGCGCCAGCAGCTCGGAACCGACAGGGGACTATGGCTACACCTTC
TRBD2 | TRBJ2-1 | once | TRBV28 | CASSSVLVAGGNEQFF | TGTGCCAGCAGTTCGGTTTTGGTCGCGGGGGGCAATGAGCAGTTCTTC
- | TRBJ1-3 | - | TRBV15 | CATSRDRGRNTIYF | TGTGCCACCAGCAGAGACAGGGGTAGAAACACCATATATTTT
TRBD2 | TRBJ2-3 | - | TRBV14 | CASTLFAGGISTDTQYF | TGTGCCAGCACTCTTTTTGCGGGGGGGATAAGCACAGATACGCAGTATTTT
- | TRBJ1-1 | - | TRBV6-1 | CASRPENRVAQAFF | TGTGCCAGCAGGCCCGAGAACAGGGTAGCCCAAGCTTTCTTT
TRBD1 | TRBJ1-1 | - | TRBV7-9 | CSSSLGRGPTEAFF | TGTTCCAGCAGCTTAGGTAGGGGGCCCACTGAAGCTTTCTTT
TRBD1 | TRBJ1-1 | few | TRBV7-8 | CASSSRDRGTEAFF | TGTGCCAGCAGCTCCCGGGACAGGGGAACTGAAGCTTTCTTT
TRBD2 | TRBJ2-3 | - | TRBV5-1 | CASSFSGTREETQYF | TGCGCCAGCAGTTTCTCCGGGACTAGGGAAGAGACGCAGTATTTT
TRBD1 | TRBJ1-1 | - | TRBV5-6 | CASSLWPGQRYF | TGTGCCAGCAGCTTGTGGCCGGGACAGCGATACTTT
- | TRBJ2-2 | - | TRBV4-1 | CASSQDGSGNTGELFF | TGCGCCAGCAGCCAAGATGGTTCAGGGAACACCGGGGAGCTGTTTTTT
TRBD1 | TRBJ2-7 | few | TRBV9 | CASSPGTGGSYEQYF | TGTGCCAGCAGCCCGGGGACAGGGGGGTCCTACGAGCAGTACTTC
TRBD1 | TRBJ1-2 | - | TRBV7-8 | CASSLVGGNRGGASYGYTF | TGTGCCAGCAGCTTAGTTGGGGGAAATCGAGGGGGCGCATCTTATGGCTACACCTTC
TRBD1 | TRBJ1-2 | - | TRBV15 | CATSTLTGDGYTF | TGTGCCACCAGCACTCTCACAGGGGACGGCTACACCTTC
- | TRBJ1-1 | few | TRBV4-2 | CASSQRSGGTEAFF | TGTGCCAGCAGCCAGAGAAGCGGAGGCACTGAAGCTTTCTTT
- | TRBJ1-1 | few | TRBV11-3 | CASSLQMNTEAFF | TGTGCCAGCAGCTTACAAATGAACACTGAAGCTTTCTTT
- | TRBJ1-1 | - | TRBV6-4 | CASSDRDVAFF | TGTGCCAGCAGTGACCGGGATGTCGCTTTCTTT
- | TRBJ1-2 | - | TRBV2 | CASSQTEIYGYTF | TGTGCCAGCAGTCAGACAGAGATCTATGGCTACACCTTC
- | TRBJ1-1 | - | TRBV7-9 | CASSQNSPGAEAFF | TGTGCCAGCAGTCAAAATTCCCCAGGGGCTGAAGCTTTCTTT
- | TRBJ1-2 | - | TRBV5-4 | CASSPPEALIRDGYTF | TGTGCCAGCAGCCCCCCCGAGGCCTTGATTCGGGATGGCTACACCTTC
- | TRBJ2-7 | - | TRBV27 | CASSIRVPPPYEQYF | TGTGCCAGCAGTATCCGCGTTCCCCCGCCCTACGAGCAGTACTTC
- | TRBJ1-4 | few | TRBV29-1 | CSGEGDEKLFF | TGCAGCGGGGAAGGGGATGAAAAACTGTTTTTT